A single sample gave rise to the 3 T cell receptor beta chains below, sequenced in a study of neoadjuvant anti-PD-1 for oral cavity cancer. The protocol was immunoSEQ multiplex PCR, while the TCRdb copy is restricted to in-frame clones and leaves out a portion. The repertoire holds roughly 36,000 clones, around 40% seen once, with approximately 15% in the top ten. As to time point: after neoadjuvant nivolumab, at surgical resection. This material consisted of tumor tissue, taken after nivolumab (anti-PD-1) treatment. These receptor sequences come from a person aged 35 to 85 with oral cavity squamous cell carcinoma.

The rearrangement uses TRBV6-5 and TRBJ2-7; D unclear. Germline V gene sequence: CDR1 MNHEY, CDR2 SVGAGI. There are 11 residues in the CDR3. Trimming removed 6 bases from V and 2 bases from J, with 5 bases in between. The CDR3 spells CASRSPYEQYF. CDR3 DNA sequence: TGTGCCAGCAGATCGCCCTACGAGCAGTACTTC.

The chain combines TRBV19 with TRBJ2-7; TRBD1 matches 7 bases. Trimming cost V 4 bases and J 2 bases; bases outside gene matches: 5. Germline-derived CDR1 and CDR2 are LNHDA and SQIVND (reference sequence). CDR3 length: 14 residues. The CDR3 sequence: CASSSGTVAYEQYF. CDR3 in DNA: TGTGCCAGTAGTAGTGGGACAGTAGCCTACGAGCAGTACTTC.

V usage is TRBV30 and J usage is TRBJ1-4; TRBD1 might be the D (5 bases). Looked up from germline, CDR1 is GTSNPN and CDR2 is SVGIG (reference sequence). Trimming stripped 5 bases from V and 2 bases from J, with 12 bases between. The CDR3 totals 14 residues. This CDR3 reads CAWAGWGTNEKLFF. Written as DNA, the CDR3 is TGTGCCTGGGCCGGGTGGGGCACTAATGAAAAACTGTTTTTT.